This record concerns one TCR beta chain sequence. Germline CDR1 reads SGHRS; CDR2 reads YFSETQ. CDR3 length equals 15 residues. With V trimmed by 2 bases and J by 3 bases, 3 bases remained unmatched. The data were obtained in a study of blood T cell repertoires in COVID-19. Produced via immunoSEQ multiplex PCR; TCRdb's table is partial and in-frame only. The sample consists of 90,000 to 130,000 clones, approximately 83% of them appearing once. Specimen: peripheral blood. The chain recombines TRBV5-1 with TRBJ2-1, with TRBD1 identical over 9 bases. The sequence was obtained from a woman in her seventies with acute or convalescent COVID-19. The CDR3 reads CASSLEDRGYNEQFF. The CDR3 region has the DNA TGCGCCAGCAGCTTAGAGGACAGGGGCTACAATGAGCAGTTCTTC.